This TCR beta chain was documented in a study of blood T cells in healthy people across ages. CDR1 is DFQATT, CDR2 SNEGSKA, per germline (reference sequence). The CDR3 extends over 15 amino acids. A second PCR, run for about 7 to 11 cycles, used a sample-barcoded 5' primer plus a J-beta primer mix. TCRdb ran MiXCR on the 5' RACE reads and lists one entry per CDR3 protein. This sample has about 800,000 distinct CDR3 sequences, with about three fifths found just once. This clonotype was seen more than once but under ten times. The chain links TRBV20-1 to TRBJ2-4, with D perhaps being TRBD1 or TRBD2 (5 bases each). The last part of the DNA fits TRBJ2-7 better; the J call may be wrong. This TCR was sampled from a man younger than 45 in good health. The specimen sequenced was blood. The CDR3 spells CSANYGTFVPYEQYF. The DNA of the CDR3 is TGCAGTGCTAACTACGGGACCTTTGTCCCCTACGAGCAGTACTTC.